This T cell receptor (beta chain) was retrieved from a study of cytomegalovirus exposure and HLA in healthy donors. Data came from immunoSEQ multiplex PCR; TCRdb stores just in-frame clones and leaves some out. Seen here are fewer than 250,000 clones, 87% observed once, and the top ten hold less than 3%. Trimming took 0 bases from V and 5 from J, leaving 12 bases between them. Germline CDR1 reads SGDLS; CDR2 reads YYNGEE. The CDR3 extends over 14 amino acids. The rearrangement uses TRBV9 and TRBJ2-7; tentatively, D is TRBD1 (6 bases). The sequence came from a man aged 18 to 30 in good health and CMV-seronegative. The sequenced sample was PBMCs. Here the CDR3 reads CASSVDQGRDEQYF. The CDR3 DNA follows: TGTGCCAGCAGCGTAGATCAGGGGCGCGACGAGCAGTACTTC.